This is a list of T cell receptor beta chains from one sample in a study of blood T cell repertoires in COVID-19. Profiling relied on immunoSEQ multiplex PCR, and the TCRdb table lists in-frame clones only, not all of them. Among 100,000 to 150,000 clones listed, approximately 91% were seen once. Sequences were obtained from peripheral blood. The receptor set was obtained from an elderly woman with acute or convalescent COVID-19. CDR3s include the opening cysteine and the closing phenylalanine or tryptophan. D genes are given only for firm matches. Expanded clones get a size class; other rows say once, few or many, or leave the size out.

d_gene,abundance,j_gene,v_gene,CDR3nt,CDR3aa
TRBD1,NA,TRBJ2-1,TRBV2,TGTGCCAGCAGGGCAGGGACAGTCGCCTACAATGAGCAGTTCTTC,CASRAGTVAYNEQFF
NA,NA,TRBJ2-3,TRBV4-1,TGCGCCAGCAGCCAAGATTATGGAGGGGGGGGAAAAGATACGCAGTATTTT,CASSQDYGGGGKDTQYF
NA,NA,TRBJ1-1,TRBV11-2,TGTGCCAGCAGCTTATCAGGAACTGAAGCTTTCTTT,CASSLSGTEAFF
NA,few,TRBJ1-2,TRBV3-1/TRBV3-2,TGTGCCAGCAGCCAAGGGATGGAGGGGCCCACCTTC,CASSQGMEGPTF
NA,few,TRBJ2-7,TRBV7-2,TGTGCCAGCAGCTTAGAACAATATGAGCAGTACTTC,CASSLEQYEQYF
NA,NA,TRBJ2-3,TRBV6-2/TRBV6-3,TGTGCCAGCAGTTACGGTCCCTGGCATACGCAGTATTTT,CASSYGPWHTQYF
NA,NA,TRBJ2-2,TRBV13,TGTGCCAGCAGCCCCTCGGGGGGCTTAGGATCCGGGGAGCTGTTTTTT,CASSPSGGLGSGELFF
TRBD2,NA,TRBJ2-5,TRBV6-2/TRBV6-3,TGTGCCAGCAGCCGGACTAGCGGGGGAACACAAGAGACCCAGTACTTC,CASSRTSGGTQETQYF
NA,NA,TRBJ1-5,TRBV21-1,TGTGCCAGCAGGGACAGGCGTCAGCCCCAGCATTTT,CASRDRRQPQHF
TRBD2,NA,TRBJ2-7,TRBV2,TGTGCCAGCAGTGAACTAGCGGGCCACTCCTACGAGCAGTACTTC,CASSELAGHSYEQYF
TRBD1,NA,TRBJ1-2,TRBV9,TGTGCCAGCAGCGACCGGGACAGGGGCGACTATGGCTACACCTTC,CASSDRDRGDYGYTF
TRBD1,NA,TRBJ2-7,TRBV10-3,TGTGCCATCAGCGCTACACAGGGGGCCCCGCAGTACTTC,CAISATQGAPQYF
TRBD1,NA,TRBJ2-7,TRBV19,TGTGCCAGTAGTATAGTGGACAGGGGCTTCGACGAGCAGTACTTC,CASSIVDRGFDEQYF
TRBD2,NA,TRBJ2-3,TRBV24-1,TGTGCCACCAGTGCCGCCGGGGGGTCGGATACGCAGTATTTT,CATSAAGGSDTQYF
TRBD1,NA,TRBJ2-1,TRBV11-2,TGTGCCAGCAGCTTAGAAGGGGGCAGGAAGCAGTTCTTC,CASSLEGGRKQFF
NA,NA,TRBJ2-7,TRBV6-5,TGTGCCAGCAGTAGACGGGGACAAACCTACGAGCAGTACTTC,CASSRRGQTYEQYF
NA,NA,TRBJ1-2,TRBV12-3/TRBV12-4,TGTGCCAGCAGTGCACAGGGTGGCTACACCTTC,CASSAQGGYTF
TRBD1,NA,TRBJ1-1,TRBV5-4,TGTGCCAGCAGCTTGGACAGGGGGCGGCTAAAGAACACTGAAGCTTTCTTT,CASSLDRGRLKNTEAFF
NA,few,TRBJ1-2,TRBV28,TGTGCCAGCAGTCAGGAATATGGCTACACCTTC,CASSQEYGYTF
NA,NA,TRBJ1-4,TRBV21-1,TGTGCCAGCAGCAAAAAGGGTGTCCGCGGGGCGGACAATGAAAAACTGTTTTTT,CASSKKGVRGADNEKLFF
NA,NA,TRBJ1-6,TRBV6-5,TGTGCCAGCAGTTACACCCCAGCCGGGAATAATTCACCCCTCCACTTT,CASSYTPAGNNSPLHF
NA,NA,TRBJ1-2,TRBV2,TGTGCCAGTATGACAGACAACTATGGCTACACCTTC,CASMTDNYGYTF
NA,few,TRBJ1-2,TRBV2,TGTGCCAGCAAGGGAGGGGGGAACTATGGCTACACCTTC,CASKGGGNYGYTF
TRBD1,NA,TRBJ2-7,TRBV7-2,TGTGCCAGCAGCTTAGCCAGGGGGAACTACGAGCAGTACTTC,CASSLARGNYEQYF
NA,NA,TRBJ2-5,TRBV12-3/TRBV12-4,TGTGCCAGCAGTTCACAGGGTCAAGAGACCCAGTACTTC,CASSSQGQETQYF
NA,NA,TRBJ2-1,TRBV5-1,TGCGCCAGCACAACAGGAGAGCTCTCCTACAATGAGCAGTTCTTC,CASTTGELSYNEQFF
TRBD1,few,TRBJ2-7,TRBV6-5,TGTGCCAGCAGCCGCCGGGACAGGGCCCCCTACGAGCAGTACTTC,CASSRRDRAPYEQYF
NA,NA,TRBJ1-6,TRBV3-1/TRBV3-2,TGTGCCAGCAGCCCCCGACTGGATTCACCCCTCCACTTT,CASSPRLDSPLHF
NA,NA,TRBJ1-1,TRBV10-1,TGCGCCAGCAGTGAGAACGAGGGCACTGAAGCTTTCTTT,CASSENEGTEAFF
NA,NA,TRBJ2-1,TRBV7-9,TGTGCCAGCAGCTCCCACGGAGGCAATGAGCAGTTCTTC,CASSSHGGNEQFF
TRBD1,NA,TRBJ1-1,TRBV10-3,TGTGCCATCAGTGATTTTCTGACAGGGTCGAGTACTGAAGCTTTCTTT,CAISDFLTGSSTEAFF
NA,NA,TRBJ2-2,TRBV9,TGTGCCAGCAGCCCCCGACATAACACCGGGGAGCTGTTTTTT,CASSPRHNTGELFF
NA,NA,TRBJ2-7,TRBV28,TGTGCCAGCAACACCCCCGGGACCTACGAGCAGTACTTC,CASNTPGTYEQYF
TRBD2,NA,TRBJ2-7,TRBV18,TGTGCCAGCTCACCCGGGGCTAGCGGGGACGAGCAGTACTTC,CASSPGASGDEQYF
NA,NA,TRBJ1-1,TRBV5-4,TGTGCCAGCAGCTTGGTGGGGGGTGCGGGAACTGAAGCTTTCTTT,CASSLVGGAGTEAFF
TRBD1,NA,TRBJ2-7,TRBV6-5,TGTGCCAGCAGAAACACAGGGGCCGGCTCCTACGAGCAGTACTTC,CASRNTGAGSYEQYF
NA,NA,TRBJ2-5,TRBV12-3/TRBV12-4,TGTGCCAGCAGTTTACCGGAGGAGACCCAGTACTTC,CASSLPEETQYF
NA,NA,TRBJ2-2,TRBV6-1,TGTGCCAGCAGTGAAATGGGGGGGCGGGACACCGGGGAGCTGTTTTTT,CASSEMGGRDTGELFF
TRBD1,NA,TRBJ1-4,TRBV19,TGTGCCAGTAGTATAGATGGGACAGCGTATGAAAAACTGTTTTTT,CASSIDGTAYEKLFF
TRBD2,NA,TRBJ2-1,TRBV9,TGTGCCAGCAGCCCCGATGCCTTGAGCGGGAGATCCAATGAGCAGTTCTTC,CASSPDALSGRSNEQFF
NA,NA,TRBJ1-5,TRBV19,TGTGCCAGTACCTTAATGTTCCCCCCTACTAGCAATCAGCCCCAGCATTTT,CASTLMFPPTSNQPQHF
TRBD2,NA,TRBJ2-3,TRBV29-1,TGCAGCACGTCTAGCGGGGGCACAGATACGCAGTATTTT,CSTSSGGTDTQYF
TRBD1,NA,TRBJ1-6,TRBV7-8,TGTGCCAGCAGCCCCGGGACAGAGAGATCACCCCTCCACTTT,CASSPGTERSPLHF
TRBD1,once,TRBJ2-7,TRBV5-6,TGTGCCAGCAGCTGGGGGACAGAAAGCTACGAGCAGTACTTC,CASSWGTESYEQYF
TRBD1,NA,TRBJ1-2,TRBV10-3,TGTGCCATCAGTGAGGGACAGGGAAAGAACTATGGCTACACCTTC,CAISEGQGKNYGYTF
NA,once,TRBJ2-2,TRBV11-2,TGTGCCAGCAGCCTCAGACAGATACCGACGAACACCGGGGAGCTGTTTTTT,CASSLRQIPTNTGELFF
TRBD1,few,TRBJ1-2,TRBV2,TGTGCCAGCGACCAGGGGGCCTGGGGCTACACCTTC,CASDQGAWGYTF
NA,NA,TRBJ1-3,TRBV9,TGTGCCAGCAGCACGGAGGTTGTCAGCTCTGGAAACACCATATATTTT,CASSTEVVSSGNTIYF
NA,few,TRBJ1-1,TRBV5-1,TGCGCCAGCAGCTTGGACAGGGCCACTGAAGCTTTCTTT,CASSLDRATEAFF
NA,NA,TRBJ1-1,TRBV3-1/TRBV3-2,TGTGCCAGCAGCCCTTCCCGGGGTGCTGAAGCTTTCTTT,CASSPSRGAEAFF
NA,NA,TRBJ2-7,TRBV28,TGTGCCAGCACCCAGAGGGCCTCCTACGAGCAGTACTTC,CASTQRASYEQYF
TRBD1,NA,TRBJ1-2,TRBV10-1,TGCGCCAGCAGAACCAGGGGGCGTAACTATGGCTACACCTTC,CASRTRGRNYGYTF
NA,NA,TRBJ1-6,TRBV28,TGTGCCAGCAGTTCCACCCGCCTACAGGGAAGGGCTTCACCCCTCCACTTT,CASSSTRLQGRASPLHF
NA,NA,TRBJ1-4,TRBV19,TGTGCCAGTAGTATTGGCAGGGGTAATGAAAAACTGTTTTTT,CASSIGRGNEKLFF
NA,NA,TRBJ1-2,TRBV29-1,TGCAGCGTTGACCGGACAGAAGCCTTC,CSVDRTEAF